These 8 T cell receptor beta chains came from one sample sequenced in a study of shared clonotypes between healthy human individuals. Generated by immunoSEQ multiplex PCR, the TCRdb table keeps only in-frame clones and is missing some. The repertoire holds 600,000 to 750,000 clones, with roughly two thirds as singletons. The source material was memory CD4+ T cells sorted from blood. This sample's subset: CD45RA-negative fraction. All receptors derive from a young woman in good health.

This clone was counted a few times. The genes are TRBV2 and TRBJ1-5, with unresolved D. CDR3 length: 15 residues. V shed 3 bases and J shed 5 bases, with 14 bases lying between them. The germline CDR1 and CDR2 sequences are SNHLY and FYNNEI. The CDR3 DNA reads TGTGCCAGCAGTGAGCCGGCAGATCACTATCAGCCCCAGCATTTT. Amino acids: CASSEPADHYQPQHF.

V usage is TRBV6-6 and J usage is TRBJ1-2; 7 bases match TRBD1. Trimming cost V 5 bases and J 6 bases; bases outside gene matches: 6. CDR1 is MNHNY, CDR2 SVGAGI, per germline (reference sequence). This CDR3 contains 13 residues. The CDR3 reads CASSRRDSHGYTF. The DNA of the CDR3 is TGTGCCAGCAGTCGGCGGGACAGTCATGGCTACACCTTC.

Concerning this clone: At the DNA level, this CDR3 is encoded by other sequences in the same sample as well. The chain recombines TRBV7-9 with TRBJ2-3; D may be TRBD2 (6 bases). Germline V gene sequence: CDR1 SEHNR, CDR2 FQNEAQ (reference sequence). The length of the CDR3 is 15 residues. Trimming removed 3 bases from V and 0 bases from J, with 10 bases in between. CDR3 amino acids: CASSLDYLSTDTQYF. The CDR3 DNA is TGTGCCAGCAGCTTGGACTACCTTAGCACAGATACGCAGTATTTT.

This chain links TRBV18 with TRBJ1-1; possibly TRBD1 for D (6 bases). The CDR3 extends over 14 amino acids. The germline V gene has CDR1 KGHSH and CDR2 LQKENI. Trimming took 2 bases from V and 1 from J, leaving 8 bases between them. The CDR3 nucleotides read TGTGCCAGCTCACCAACAGGGAGGAACACTGAAGCTTTCTTT. It encodes CASSPTGRNTEAFF.

The rearrangement uses TRBV19 and TRBJ2-3, with TRBD2 matching over 10 bases. The germline V gene encodes CDR1 LNHDA and CDR2 SQIVND (reference sequence). This CDR3 has 15 amino acids. Losses at the gene ends were 6 bases for V and 3 bases for J; bases not matched to a gene: 6. The CDR3 DNA reads TGTGCCAGTAGCACTAGCGGGATTATAACAGATACGCAGTATTTT. This translates into CASSTSGIITDTQYF.

This clone occurred a few times. The V and J genes are TRBV29-1 and TRBJ1-1; D remains unclear. This CDR3 comprises 11 residues. Germline V CDR1 and CDR2: SQVTM, ANQGSEA. V shed 4 bases and J shed 4 bases, with 7 bases lying between them. The CDR3 DNA follows: TGCAGCGTTGTAACTGGCACTGAAGCTTTCTTT. Translating gives CSVVTGTEAFF.

This chain connects TRBV27 to TRBJ1-1, with no clear D. CDR3 length equals 13 residues. V was pared by 3 bases and J by 6 bases, with 11 bases between. Germline V gene data show CDR1 as MNHEY and CDR2 as SMNVEV (reference sequence). Here the CDR3 DNA reads TGTGCCAGCAGTTTCATGGGCTCGGCTGAAGCTTTCTTT. This codes for CASSFMGSAEAFF.

This clone has only a few counts. The genes are TRBV5-1 and TRBJ2-7, with D unclear. This CDR3 contains 13 residues. The germline V and J ends were trimmed by 5 bases and 6 bases, with 15 bases remaining between them. CDR1 and CDR2 (germline): SGHRS, YFSETQ. The CDR3 loop reads CASSPRPLTEQYF. CDR3 DNA sequence: TGCGCCAGCAGTCCACGACCCCTCACCGAGCAGTACTTC.